These T cell receptor beta chains were read from a single sample in a study of shared clonotypes between healthy human individuals. Repertoires were generated with immunoSEQ multiplex PCR, while TCRdb's copy carries only in-frame clones and drops some. The top ten clones hold roughly 0.35% of a sample with fewer than 1.8 million clones, 98% of them seen once. Sequenced input: naive CD4+ T cells sorted from blood. The receptor set was obtained from a man between 25 and 39 years old in good health. The CDR3 runs from the conserved cysteine through the conserved F or W. D genes are given only for firm matches. A clone size is listed for some rows: how often the clone was seen (once, few, many), or a class if it is expanded.

V	D	J	size	DNA	CDR3
TRBV18	.	TRBJ2-1	.	TGTGCCAGCTCACCAAGTATAAACTCCTACAATGAGCAGTTCTTC	CASSPSINSYNEQFF
TRBV7-8	.	TRBJ2-5	.	TGTGCCAGCAGCACCCTTTCGCAACAGGGCCAAGAGACCCAGTACTTC	CASSTLSQQGQETQYF
TRBV6-6	.	TRBJ2-1	.	TGTGCCAGCAGCGACCCCCCGGCTGGTAGTCGGCAGTTCTTC	CASSDPPAGSRQFF
TRBV25-1	TRBD1	TRBJ1-1	.	TGTGCCAGCAGTACCCGGGACAGCCTGAACACTGAAGCTTTCTTT	CASSTRDSLNTEAFF
TRBV30	.	TRBJ1-4	.	TGTGCCTGGAGTGTACGGGTTTGGGAAAAACTGTTTTTT	CAWSVRVWEKLFF
TRBV20-1	.	TRBJ2-7	many	TGCAGTGCTAGTGACCACGAGCAGTACTTC	CSASDHEQYF
TRBV28	TRBD2	TRBJ2-1	.	TGTGCCAGCAGTTCGATAGCGGGAGCCAACTACAATGAGCAGTTCTTC	CASSSIAGANYNEQFF
TRBV5-1	TRBD2	TRBJ2-1	.	TGCGCCAGCAGCAAAATGACTAGCGGGAGCTTTTGGGATGAGCAGTTCTTC	CASSKMTSGSFWDEQFF
TRBV4-2	.	TRBJ2-7	.	TGTGCCAGCAGCCAAGACCCCAACAGCTACGAGCAGTACTTC	CASSQDPNSYEQYF
TRBV5-1	.	TRBJ2-5	.	TGCGCCAGCAGCTTTGGGCAGAAACAAGAGATCCAGTACTTC	CASSFGQKQEIQYF